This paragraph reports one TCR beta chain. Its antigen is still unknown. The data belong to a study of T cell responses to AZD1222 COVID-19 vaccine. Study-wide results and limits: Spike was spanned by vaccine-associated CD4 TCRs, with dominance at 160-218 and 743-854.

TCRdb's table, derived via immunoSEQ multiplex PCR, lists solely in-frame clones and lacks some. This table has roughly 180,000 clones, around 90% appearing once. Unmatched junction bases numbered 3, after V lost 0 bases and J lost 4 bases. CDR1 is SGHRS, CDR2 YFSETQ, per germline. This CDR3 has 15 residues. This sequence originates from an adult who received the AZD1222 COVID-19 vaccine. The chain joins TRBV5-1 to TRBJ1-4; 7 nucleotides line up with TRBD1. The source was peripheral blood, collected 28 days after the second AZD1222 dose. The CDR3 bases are TGCGCCAGCAGCTTGGAGGGGGCGCTTAATGAAAAACTGTTTTTT. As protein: CASSLEGALNEKLFF.